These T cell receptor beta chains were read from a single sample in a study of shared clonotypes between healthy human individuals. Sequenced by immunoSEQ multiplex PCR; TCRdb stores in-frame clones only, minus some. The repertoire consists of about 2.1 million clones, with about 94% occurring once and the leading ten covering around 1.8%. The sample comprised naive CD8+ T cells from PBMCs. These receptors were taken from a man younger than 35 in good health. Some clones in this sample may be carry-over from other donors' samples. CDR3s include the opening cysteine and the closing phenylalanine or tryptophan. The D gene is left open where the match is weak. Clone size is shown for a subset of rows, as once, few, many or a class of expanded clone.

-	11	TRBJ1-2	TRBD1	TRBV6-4	CASKTGPGYTF	TGTGCCAGCAAGACAGGGCCCGGCTACACCTTC
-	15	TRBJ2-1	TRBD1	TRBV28	CASSLSRGRGDEQFF	TGTGCCAGCAGTTTATCCAGGGGGCGCGGGGATGAGCAGTTCTTC
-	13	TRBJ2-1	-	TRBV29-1	CSVDGLHYNEQFF	TGCAGCGTTGATGGGCTTCATTACAATGAGCAGTTCTTC
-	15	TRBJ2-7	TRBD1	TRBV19	CASSPRDREDYEQYF	TGTGCCAGTAGTCCCCGGGACAGGGAAGACTACGAGCAGTACTTC
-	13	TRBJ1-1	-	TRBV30	CAWSYWGHTEAFF	TGTGCCTGGAGTTACTGGGGGCACACTGAAGCTTTCTTT
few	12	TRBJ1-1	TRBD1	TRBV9	CASSAGTGEAFF	TGTGCCAGCAGCGCAGGGACAGGCGAAGCTTTCTTT
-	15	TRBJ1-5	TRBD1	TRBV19	CASRVIQGSNQPQHF	TGTGCCAGTCGAGTAATACAGGGGAGCAATCAGCCCCAGCATTTT
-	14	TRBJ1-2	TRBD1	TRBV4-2	CASRDGTGGYGYTF	TGTGCCAGCAGAGACGGGACAGGGGGCTACGGCTACACCTTC
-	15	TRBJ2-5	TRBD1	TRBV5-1	CASSWTGGIQETQYF	TGCGCCAGCAGCTGGACAGGGGGGATACAAGAGACCCAGTACTTC
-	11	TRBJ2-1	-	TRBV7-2	CASSLGPEQFF	TGTGCCAGCAGCTTAGGTCCCGAGCAGTTCTTC
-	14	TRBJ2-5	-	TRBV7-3	CASSPQSQQETQYF	TGTGCCAGCAGCCCGCAGTCCCAGCAGGAGACCCAGTACTTC
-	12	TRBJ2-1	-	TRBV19	CASSMFGNEQFF	TGTGCCAGTAGTATGTTCGGCAATGAGCAGTTCTTC
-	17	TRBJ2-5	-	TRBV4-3	CASSQGNEGARVETQYF	TGCGCCAGCAGCCAAGGGAACGAGGGAGCGAGGGTAGAGACCCAGTACTTC
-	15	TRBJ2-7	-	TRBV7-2	CASSLVSDKYYEQYF	TGTGCCAGCAGCTTAGTCTCGGACAAGTACTACGAGCAGTACTTC
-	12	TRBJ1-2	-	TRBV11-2	CASSGVTDAFTF	TGTGCCAGCAGCGGAGTAACGGACGCTTTCACCTTC
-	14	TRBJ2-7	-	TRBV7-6	CASSLFPSSYEQYF	TGTGCCAGCAGCTTATTTCCAAGCTCCTACGAGCAGTACTTC
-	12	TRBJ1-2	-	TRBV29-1	CSVVWGEGGYTF	TGCAGCGTTGTTTGGGGGGAGGGCGGCTACACCTTC
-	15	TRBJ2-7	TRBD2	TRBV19	CASSTTSGVTYEQYF	TGTGCCAGTAGTACAACTAGCGGGGTAACCTACGAGCAGTACTTC
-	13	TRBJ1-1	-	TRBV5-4	CAAAAGFSTEAFF	TGTGCCGCTGCGGCGGGTTTCAGCACTGAAGCTTTCTTT
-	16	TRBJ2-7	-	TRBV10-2	CASSGPGAPTVYEQYF	TGCGCCAGCAGTGGCCCGGGGGCCCCCACTGTATACGAGCAGTACTTC
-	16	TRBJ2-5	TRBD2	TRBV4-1	CASSQGWRGVIETQYF	TGCGCCAGCAGCCAAGGCTGGCGGGGGGTTATCGAGACCCAGTACTTC
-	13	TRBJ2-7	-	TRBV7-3	CASSPPRVSEQYF	TGTGCCAGCAGCCCCCCACGGGTTTCCGAGCAGTACTTC
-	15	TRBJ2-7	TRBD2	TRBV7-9	CASSPAGEGGYEQYF	TGTGCCAGCAGCCCAGCGGGAGAAGGGGGCTACGAGCAGTACTTC
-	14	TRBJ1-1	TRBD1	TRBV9	CASSPGTGNTEAFF	TGTGCCAGCAGCCCAGGGACAGGGAACACTGAAGCTTTCTTT
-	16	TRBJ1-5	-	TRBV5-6	CASSARGVVSNQPQHF	TGTGCCAGCAGCGCTCGAGGGGTTGTCAGCAATCAGCCCCAGCATTTT
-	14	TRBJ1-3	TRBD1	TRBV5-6	CASSTGQAGNTIYF	TGTGCCAGCAGCACCGGACAGGCTGGAAACACCATATATTTT
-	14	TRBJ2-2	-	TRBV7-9	CASSLKLNTGELFF	TGTGCCAGCAGCTTAAAACTTAACACCGGGGAGCTGTTTTTT
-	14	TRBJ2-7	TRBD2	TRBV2	CASESSGKGYEQYF	TGTGCCAGCGAATCTAGCGGGAAAGGCTACGAGCAGTACTTC
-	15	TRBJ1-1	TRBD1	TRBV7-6	CASSPPGQGIAEAFF	TGTGCCAGCAGCCCTCCGGGACAGGGGATCGCTGAAGCTTTCTTT
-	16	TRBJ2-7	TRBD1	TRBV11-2	CASSLTSGGGSYEQYF	TGTGCCAGCAGCTTAACTTCAGGGGGCGGCTCCTACGAGCAGTACTTC
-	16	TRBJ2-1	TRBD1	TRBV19	CASSARGISSYNEQFF	TGTGCCAGTAGTGCCAGGGGGATTAGCTCCTACAATGAGCAGTTCTTC
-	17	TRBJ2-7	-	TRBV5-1	CASSPGYYPSSSYEQYF	TGCGCCAGCAGCCCTGGGTATTACCCTTCCAGCTCCTACGAGCAGTACTTC
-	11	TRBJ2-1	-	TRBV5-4	CASRQGGEQFF	TGTGCCAGCAGACAGGGAGGTGAGCAGTTCTTC
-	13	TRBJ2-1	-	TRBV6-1	CASSEAHPGEQFF	TGTGCCAGCAGTGAAGCGCACCCTGGAGAGCAGTTCTTC
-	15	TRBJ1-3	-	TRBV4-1	CASSQDQYSGNTIYF	TGCGCCAGCAGCCAAGACCAGTACTCTGGAAACACCATATATTTT
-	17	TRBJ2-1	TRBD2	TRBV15	CATSPEEGVGGGNEQFF	TGTGCCACCAGCCCCGAGGAGGGAGTCGGCGGGGGCAATGAGCAGTTCTTC
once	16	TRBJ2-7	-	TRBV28	CASSLIREGKDYEQYF	TGTGCCAGCAGTTTAATCAGAGAGGGCAAAGACTACGAGCAGTACTTC
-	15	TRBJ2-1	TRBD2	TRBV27	CASSSLLAGFDEQFF	TGTGCCAGCAGTTCCCTGCTAGCGGGATTTGATGAGCAGTTCTTC
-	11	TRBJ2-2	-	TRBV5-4	CASSLAGELFF	TGTGCCAGCAGCTTAGCCGGGGAGCTGTTTTTT
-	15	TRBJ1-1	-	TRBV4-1	CASSQEGSRNTEAFF	TGCGCCAGCAGCCAAGAGGGCTCCAGGAACACTGAAGCTTTCTTT
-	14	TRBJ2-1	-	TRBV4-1	CASSQGVSYNEQFF	TGCGCCAGCAGCCAGGGGGTCTCCTACAATGAGCAGTTCTTC
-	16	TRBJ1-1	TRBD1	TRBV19	CASSLTHRGRGTEAFF	TGTGCCAGTAGTCTAACGCACAGGGGGCGCGGGACTGAAGCTTTCTTT
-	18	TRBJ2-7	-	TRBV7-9	CASSSLGMDLQGGYEQYF	TGTGCCAGCAGCTCCCTTGGGATGGATTTACAGGGCGGGTACGAGCAGTACTTC
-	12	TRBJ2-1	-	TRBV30	CAWSWQGHEQFF	TGTGCCTGGAGTTGGCAGGGCCATGAGCAGTTCTTC
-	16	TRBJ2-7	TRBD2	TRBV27	CASKSKAGGLTYEQYF	TGTGCCAGCAAATCCAAAGCGGGAGGATTGACCTACGAGCAGTACTTC
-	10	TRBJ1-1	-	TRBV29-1	CSGISTEAFF	TGCAGCGGCATAAGCACTGAAGCTTTCTTT
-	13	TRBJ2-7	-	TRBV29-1	CSVVDTSSYEQYF	TGCAGCGTTGTCGACACGAGCTCCTACGAGCAGTACTTC
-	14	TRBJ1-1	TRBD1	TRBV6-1	CASSVDRGLGEAFF	TGTGCCAGCAGCGTTGACAGGGGGCTTGGTGAAGCTTTCTTT
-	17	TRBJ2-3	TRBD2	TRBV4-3	CASSQRVVREVADTQYF	TGCGCCAGCAGCCAGCGGGTGGTGCGGGAGGTCGCAGATACGCAGTATTTT
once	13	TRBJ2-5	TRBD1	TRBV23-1	CASGLDREETQYF	TGCGCCAGCGGGCTAGACAGGGAAGAGACCCAGTACTTC
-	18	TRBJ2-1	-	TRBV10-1	CASGAGRRPKRLGDEQFF	TGCGCCAGCGGGGCGGGTCGGAGGCCAAAAAGGCTCGGCGATGAGCAGTTCTTC
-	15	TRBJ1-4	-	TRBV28	CASHSLGGRLEKLFF	TGTGCCAGCCATTCGTTGGGGGGACGGTTGGAAAAACTGTTTTTT
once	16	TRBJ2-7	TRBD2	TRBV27	CASSKLLLAGSYEQYF	TGTGCCAGCAGTAAACTCCTACTAGCGGGGTCCTACGAGCAGTACTTC